The 27 T cell receptor beta chains reported below all come from one sample, sequenced in a study of T-cell memory formation after mild COVID-19 (dated by TCRdb to the early 2020s). Libraries were made using 5' RACE. These reads were obtained on an Illumina NovaSeq 6000. TCRdb took the public reads, trimmed them with fastp at Q25, ran MiXCR for clone calling and kept in-frame beta chains. Rows with one shared CDR3 protein collapse into an entry with the most common genes and DNA. The sample has over 450,000 distinct CDR3 sequences on record, about a fifth of them singletons. The ten most abundant clones make up 12% of the sample. The specimen sequenced was PBMCs or a T cell subset sorted from them (not recorded which). These receptor sequences come from an adult woman who had mild COVID-19 (a few samples of this study predate the infection). The sample titles of this study are shuffled in the database, so cell type and time point are left out; the donor was told from shared clones.

The rearrangement joins TRBV5-1 to TRBJ1-4; 12 bases are a match to TRBD1. Germline CDR1 reads SGHRS; CDR2 reads YFSETQ. Losses at the gene ends were 4 bases for V and 8 bases for J; bases not matched to a gene: 3. CDR3 length equals 14 residues. In nucleotides, the CDR3 is TGCGCCAGCAGCAGGGACAGGGGGCGAGAAAAACTGTTTTTT. Its translation: CASSRDRGREKLFF.

This chain uses TRBV27 with TRBJ1-1; 8 bases map to TRBD1. The CDR3 extends over 17 amino acids. J lost 6 bases, V lost 5 bases, and 17 bases had no gene match. CDR1 is MNHEY and CDR2 is SMNVEV in the germline V gene (reference sequence). The CDR3 nucleotides are TGTGCCAGCAGTCACGGCCCAGGGGGCGCTGTTTTAGCTGAAGCTTTCTTT. This sequence encodes CASSHGPGGAVLAEAFF.

The genes are TRBV5-1 and TRBJ2-7, with D tentatively TRBD1 or TRBD2 (5 bases each). Germline V gene sequence: CDR1 SGHRS, CDR2 YFSETQ. Trimming left V 4 bases short and J 7 bases short, with 24 bases between. CDR3 length equals 16 residues. The CDR3: CASSPGGGWGFEEQYF. CDR3 bases: TGCGCCAGCAGCCCTGGAGGAGGTTGGGGGTTCGAGGAGCAGTACTTC.

The sample holds a few counts of this clonotype. The V gene is TRBV29-1, the J gene TRBJ2-5; TRBD2 matches 11 bases. The ends lost 7 bases at V and 1 base at J; junction bases unmatched: 8. The germline gives CDR1 SQVTM, CDR2 ANQGSEA. The CDR3 spans 15 residues. The CDR3 DNA reads TGCAGCGGATGGGAAGGACTAGCGGGCCAAGAGACCCAGTACTTC. Protein product: CSGWEGLAGQETQYF.

This clonotype was observed at least ten times. The V call is TRBV7-2, the J call TRBJ2-7; 13 positions agree with TRBD2. With V trimmed by 1 base and J by 6 bases, 6 bases remained unmatched. CDR3 length equals 16 residues. Germline CDR1 reads SGHTA; CDR2 reads FQGNSA. The DNA for the CDR3 is TGTGCCAGCAGCTTAGTCGGACTAGCGGGGGCGAGCGAGCAGTACTTC. Translating gives CASSLVGLAGASEQYF. Full variable domain (missing parts from reference TRBV7-2 and TRBJ2-7): GAGVSQSPSNKVTEKGKDVELRCDPISGHTALYWYRQSLGQGLEFLIYFQGNSAPDKSGLPSDRFSAERTGGSVSTLTIQRTQQEDSAVYLCASSLVGLAGASEQYFGPGTRLTVT.

This clonotype was detected ten times or more. The rearrangement links TRBV7-8 to TRBJ1-4; 8 nucleotides agree with TRBD1. From germline, CDR1 is SGHVS and CDR2 FQNEAQ. The junction had 13 bases not matched to a gene; V was cut back by 5 bases and J by 8 bases. The CDR3 length is 16 residues. The CDR3 sequence: CASSPLVRGPGEKLFF. In nucleotides, the CDR3 is TGTGCCAGCAGCCCACTGGTCAGGGGGCCAGGAGAAAAACTGTTTTTT.

Many counts were recorded for this clonotype. The rearrangement joins TRBV5-1 to TRBJ2-4; 9 bases fit TRBD1. CDR3 length: 16 residues. The V and J ends lost 0 bases and 6 bases, in that order; junction bases with no gene match: 7. In germline, CDR1 is SGHRS, CDR2 YFSETQ. The CDR3 DNA follows: TGCGCCAGCAGCTTGGATGGTACAGGGGGCGGAAACATTCAGTACTTC. The encoded protein is CASSLDGTGGGNIQYF.

This clonotype was counted a few times. This chain uses TRBV2 with TRBJ1-4, with D unresolved. The ends were cut back, 2 bases at V and 7 bases at J, with 11 bases in the middle. The V gene's germline CDR1 is SNHLY and CDR2 FYNNEI. The CDR3 extends over 14 amino acids. CDR3 residues: CASSERVDGEKLFF. The CDR3 DNA sequence: TGTGCCAGCAGTGAAAGGGTGGACGGTGAAAAACTGTTTTTT.

The sample holds many counts of this clonotype. CDR3 nucleotides: TGTGCCAGCAGCCTCCCCTGGGGTAGCCACAATGAGCAGTTCTTC. Protein: CASSLPWGSHNEQFF. V gene TRBV3-1 combines with J gene TRBJ2-1; the D is unclear. The CDR3 is made up of 15 amino acids. Trimming pared 4 bases from V and 5 bases from J, leaving 15 bases between. Germline V gives CDR1 LGHDT, CDR2 YNNKEL (reference sequence).

The gene calls are TRBV7-9 and TRBJ2-1, with TRBD1 matching 10 bases. Germline assignment: CDR1 SEHNR and CDR2 FQNEAQ (reference sequence). Trimming removed 5 bases from V and 7 bases from J; junction bases left unmatched: 11. This CDR3 contains 16 residues. CDR3 in amino acids: CASSPPGTGVGNEQFF. In DNA, the CDR3 is TGTGCCAGCAGCCCCCCGGGGACAGGGGTAGGGAATGAGCAGTTCTTC.

The rearrangement joins TRBV3-1 to TRBJ2-1, with a possible D match to TRBD2 (5 bases). V lost 5 bases, J lost 4 bases, and 15 bases lay in between. This CDR3 comprises 15 residues. Germline V gene sequence: CDR1 LGHDT, CDR2 YNNKEL (reference sequence). DNA for the CDR3: TGTGCCAGCAGCTTCCCGGCCAGCGGTTACAATGAGCAGTTCTTC. Its translation is CASSFPASGYNEQFF.

This clonotype showed up just a few times. The chain uses TRBV4-1 and TRBJ2-3, with TRBD2 as a possible D gene (5 bases). This CDR3 has 16 amino acids. V lost 1 base and J 0 bases, leaving 11 bases between the germline ends. Per the germline V gene, CDR1 is MGHRA and CDR2 is YSYEKL. The CDR3 loop is CASSQVIASSTDTQYF. The CDR3 nucleotides are TGCGCCAGCAGCCAAGTAATAGCGTCCAGCACAGATACGCAGTATTTT.

This clonotype was seen a few times. CDR3 sequence reads: CAISESEIQMNTQYF. The CDR3 bases are TGTGCCATCAGTGAGTCTGAGATCCAGATGAATACGCAGTATTTT. The chain uses TRBV10-3 and TRBJ2-3; D is unclear. The length of the CDR3 is 15 residues. Trimming shortened V by 0 bases and J by 7 bases, and 14 bases separated the two germline ends. In germline, CDR1 is ENHRY, CDR2 SYGVKD.

This clonotype has more than one count but fewer than ten. The J gene is TRBJ1-4, the V gene TRBV7-2, with D unresolved. This CDR3 is built from 14 residues. V was pared by 1 base and J by 8 bases, with 11 bases between. CDR1 and CDR2 (germline): SGHTA, FQGNSA. CDR3 protein: CASSLGYEQEKLFF. CDR3 DNA sequence: TGTGCCAGCAGCTTAGGTTACGAGCAGGAAAAACTGTTTTTT.

The CDR3 DNA follows: TGTGCCACCAGTGATTCCAGGACAGGAAGCTACGAGCAGTACTTC. It specifies CATSDSRTGSYEQYF. The chain couples TRBV24-1 to TRBJ2-7; TRBD1 aligns across 7 bases. CDR1 is KGHDR, CDR2 SFDVKD, per germline. V shed 2 bases, J shed 3 bases, and the junction held 6 bases outside the gene matches. This CDR3 is 15 amino acids long.

This chain connects TRBV15 to TRBJ2-5; D call uncertain. This CDR3 spans 16 amino acids. V was trimmed by 1 base and J by 0 bases, leaving 12 bases between them. The V gene's germline CDR1 is LNHNV and CDR2 YYDKDF (reference sequence). CDR3 sequence (DNA): TGTGCCACCAGCAGAGGGGTTCAAAAGTACCAAGAGACCCAGTACTTC. Protein: CATSRGVQKYQETQYF.

The chain carries TRBV6-2 or TRBV6-3 and TRBJ2-7, with a possible D match to TRBD2 (6 bases). The CDR3 loop spans 16 amino acids. The V gene lost 0 bases and the J gene lost 4 bases, with 16 bases spanning the gap. Germline CDR1 reads MNHEY; CDR2 reads SVGEGT. The CDR3 is CASSYSALRGGYEQYF. The CDR3 DNA reads TGTGCCAGCAGTTACTCCGCTCTTAGGGGAGGTTACGAGCAGTACTTC.

The J gene is TRBJ2-6, the V gene TRBV12-3 or TRBV12-4; a possible D gene is TRBD2 (5 bases). V dropped 7 bases and J dropped 0 bases, with 7 bases sitting between them. This CDR3 comprises 14 residues. The CDR3 here is CASTRVSGANVLTF. CDR3 DNA sequence: TGTGCCAGCACGAGGGTCTCTGGGGCCAACGTCCTGACTTTC.

V is TRBV20-1 and J is TRBJ1-1; 8 bases fit TRBD1. The CDR3 loop spans 14 amino acids. The germline CDR1 and CDR2 sequences are DFQATT and SNEGSKA (reference sequence). The ends lost 1 base at V and 8 bases at J; junction bases unmatched: 9. CDR3 coding DNA: TGCAGTGCTAGAGTCGGCAGGGGGCAAAGGGAAGCTTTCTTT. It codes for CSARVGRGQREAFF.

This clonotype has more than one count but fewer than ten. The chain recombines TRBV15 with TRBJ2-2; D call uncertain. The CDR3 spans 14 residues. Per the germline V gene, CDR1 is LNHNV and CDR2 is YYDKDF (reference sequence). Trimming removed 5 bases at V and 4 bases at J, with 11 bases between. CDR3 DNA sequence: TGTGCCACCAGCCCCCGGCTAGTCACCGGGGAGCTGTTTTTT. It encodes CATSPRLVTGELFF. The variable domain in full, completed from reference TRBV15 and TRBJ2-2, reads DAMVIQNPRYQVTQFGKPVTLSCSQTLNHNVMYWYQQKSSQAPKLLFHYYDKDFNNEADTPDNFQSRRPNTSFCFLDIRSPGLGDTAMYLCATSPRLVTGELFFGEGSRLTVL.

This clonotype was found a few times. The chain is built from TRBV12-3 or TRBV12-4 and TRBJ2-3, with TRBD2 matching over 9 bases. After removal of 7 bases from V and 6 bases from J, the junction contained 5 bases not matched to a gene. The CDR3 length is 13 residues. CDR3 amino acids: CASTGLAKDTQYF. CDR3 nucleotides: TGTGCCAGCACCGGACTAGCGAAGGATACGCAGTATTTT.

This clonotype has just a few counts. The gene calls are TRBV14 and TRBJ1-1, with D possibly matching TRBD1 (5 bases). The V gene lost 0 bases and the J gene lost 10 bases, with 12 bases spanning the gap. The CDR3 runs 13 residues. CDR1 and CDR2 (germline): SGHDN, FVKESK. CDR3 amino acids: CASSQDRGRRAFF. Written as DNA, the CDR3 is TGTGCCAGCAGCCAAGATAGGGGACGCCGAGCTTTCTTT.

This rearrangement joins TRBV20-1 to TRBJ2-1, with TRBD2 identical over 11 bases. The V gene's germline CDR1 is DFQATT and CDR2 SNEGSKA (reference sequence). V shed 4 bases and J 4 bases; nucleotides not matched to a gene: 6. This CDR3 has 15 residues. CDR3 DNA: TGCAGTGCTACCGACACTAGCGGGAGATACAATGAGCAGTTCTTC. Residues: CSATDTSGRYNEQFF.

CDR3 DNA sequence: TGTGCCAGCAGCACCCAGGGGGGCGGTAGTCAGCCCCAGCATTTT. Its protein is CASSTQGGGSQPQHF. This sequence joins TRBV12-3 or TRBV12-4 and TRBJ1-5, with 7 bases that match TRBD1. V was pared by 6 bases and J by 6 bases, with 11 bases of the junction left unmatched. CDR3 size: 15 residues.

This clonotype has more than one count but fewer than ten. This chain uses TRBV7-9 with TRBJ1-1; TRBD1 might be the D (6 bases). This CDR3 region has 15 residues. The V gene's germline CDR1 is SEHNR and CDR2 FQNEAQ (reference sequence). V lost 1 base and J 4 bases, leaving 13 bases between the germline ends. The CDR3 DNA is TGTGCCAGCAGCTTAGTGGTGGGGGCCGTCACTGAAGCTTTCTTT. This gives the protein CASSLVVGAVTEAFF.

Ten or more counts support this clonotype. The chain combines TRBV14 with TRBJ2-7; no clear D. With 0 bases removed from V and 3 bases from J, the gap between germline ends came to 6 bases. CDR3 size: 13 residues. Looked up from germline, CDR1 is SGHDN and CDR2 is FVKESK. CDR3 DNA: TGTGCCAGCAGCCAAGATCTGGTCTACGAGCAGTACTTC. Its translation is CASSQDLVYEQYF.

This clonotype was detected a few times. The V call is TRBV21-1, the J call TRBJ2-2; whether TRBD1, the table's D call, matches the DNA was not checked. TRBV21-1 is classified as a pseudogene. The CDR3 sequence is 15 residues long. CDR3: CASSKEGRGTGELFF. CDR3 in DNA: TGTGCCAGCAGCAAAGAAGGCCGGGGCACCGGGGAGCTGTTTTTT.